This is a list of T cell receptor beta chains from one sample in a study of vaccination effects on CD4 cells after COVID-19. These receptors are not linked to any known antigen. The protocol was immunoSEQ multiplex PCR, while the TCRdb copy is restricted to in-frame clones and leaves out a portion. The profile covers 70,000 to 85,000 clones, with approximately 80% appearing a single time and more than 1% taken by the ten largest. The sequencing here drew on CD4+ T cells from PBMCs cultured with HCoV-229E spike peptides, taken after COVID-19 vaccination. All receptors derive from a human donor who received a COVID-19 vaccine. Each CDR3 is given with its conserved first and last residue. The order of the fields is J gene, D gene, clone size, V gene, CDR3 DNA, CDR3 protein. D genes are given only for firm matches. Expanded clones are given a class, and other clones once, few, many or no size at all.

J: TRBJ1-1
D: NA
size: NA
V: TRBV18
DNA: TGTGCCAGCTCACCAACCGGGACAATGAACACTGAAGCTTTCTTT
CDR3: CASSPTGTMNTEAFF

J: TRBJ2-4
D: NA
size: NA
V: TRBV4-1
DNA: TGCGCCAGCAGCCAAGATGCCGGGGTCAAAAACATTCAGTACTTC
CDR3: CASSQDAGVKNIQYF

J: TRBJ2-3
D: NA
size: NA
V: TRBV24-1
DNA: TGTGCCACCAGTTTAGACGGCACAGATACGCAGTATTTT
CDR3: CATSLDGTDTQYF

J: TRBJ2-1
D: NA
size: NA
V: TRBV19
DNA: TGTGCCAGTAGTATTGAGGGGACGTCCTACAATGAGCAGTTCTTC
CDR3: CASSIEGTSYNEQFF

J: TRBJ1-6
D: TRBD1
size: few
V: TRBV5-6
DNA: TGTGCCAGCAGCCTAAGACAGGGGCGGATCTATAATTCACCCCTCCACTTT
CDR3: CASSLRQGRIYNSPLHF

J: TRBJ2-3
D: NA
size: NA
V: TRBV5-1
DNA: TGCGCCTCCGCTACCGGAAGGCGCACAGATACGCAGTATTTT
CDR3: CASATGRRTDTQYF

J: TRBJ2-5
D: TRBD1
size: NA
V: TRBV7-6
DNA: TGTGCCAGCAGCTTAAAGGGACAGGGGGCGGAGACCCAGTACTTC
CDR3: CASSLKGQGAETQYF

J: TRBJ2-6
D: NA
size: NA
V: TRBV5-1
DNA: TGCGCCAGCAGCTCCCCAGGGCCAAGCACCTCTGGGGCCAACGTCCTGACTTTC
CDR3: CASSSPGPSTSGANVLTF

J: TRBJ1-5
D: TRBD1
size: NA
V: TRBV11-2
DNA: TGTGCCAGCAGCCCCGACAGGGGAAGCAATCAGCCCCAGCATTTT
CDR3: CASSPDRGSNQPQHF

J: TRBJ2-2
D: TRBD2
size: NA
V: TRBV6-2/TRBV6-3
DNA: TGTGCCAGCAGTTACCCCCTAGCGGGGGGGACAGGGGAGCTGTTTTTT
CDR3: CASSYPLAGGTGELFF

J: TRBJ1-2
D: NA
size: NA
V: TRBV4-1
DNA: TGCGCCAGCAGCCAACTCCACAGGGAACCCGGCTACACCTTC
CDR3: CASSQLHREPGYTF

J: TRBJ1-2
D: TRBD1
size: NA
V: TRBV2
DNA: TGTGCCAGCAGTGAATGGTGGGACAGAGGGGGCTACACCTTC
CDR3: CASSEWWDRGGYTF

J: TRBJ2-5
D: NA
size: once
V: TRBV7-3
DNA: TGTGCCAGCAGCTTAGATTCCGCATCTGGAGAGACCCAGTACTTC
CDR3: CASSLDSASGETQYF

J: TRBJ2-5
D: NA
size: NA
V: TRBV2
DNA: TGTGCCAGCATGGAAGGGACATACCAAGAGACCCAGTACTTC
CDR3: CASMEGTYQETQYF

J: TRBJ1-1
D: NA
size: once
V: TRBV5-1
DNA: TGCGCCAGCAGCTTCGGGGACGGGAACACTGAAGCTTTCTTT
CDR3: CASSFGDGNTEAFF

J: TRBJ2-1
D: NA
size: once
V: TRBV3-1/TRBV3-2
DNA: TGTGCCAGCAGCCAAGAGGGCTACAATGAGCAGTTCTTC
CDR3: CASSQEGYNEQFF

J: TRBJ2-2
D: NA
size: NA
V: TRBV7-2
DNA: TGTGCCAGCAGCGTTACAGGGACCGGGGAGCTGTTTTTT
CDR3: CASSVTGTGELFF

J: TRBJ2-3
D: NA
size: few
V: TRBV7-9
DNA: TGTGCCAGCAGCGACACAGGGAGTTCGGCAGATACGCAGTATTTT
CDR3: CASSDTGSSADTQYF

J: TRBJ1-5
D: NA
size: NA
V: TRBV7-2
DNA: TGTGCCAGCAGCCCTACAGGGCTGAATCAGCCCCAGCATTTT
CDR3: CASSPTGLNQPQHF

J: TRBJ2-5
D: NA
size: NA
V: TRBV5-1
DNA: TGCGCCAGCAGCTCGCGGAGTGGGGGGCAAGAGACCCAGTACTTC
CDR3: CASSSRSGGQETQYF

J: TRBJ1-4
D: NA
size: NA
V: TRBV3-1/TRBV3-2
DNA: TGTGCCAGCAGCCAGGGGAGCGGTAATGAAAAACTGTTTTTT
CDR3: CASSQGSGNEKLFF

J: TRBJ2-5
D: NA
size: NA
V: TRBV29-1
DNA: TGCAGCGTGGGACCGCTACAAGAGACCCAGTACTTC
CDR3: CSVGPLQETQYF

J: TRBJ2-1
D: NA
size: NA
V: TRBV28
DNA: TGTGCCAGCAGAGGTGGGGGGGCGGTCCATGAGCAGTTCTTC
CDR3: CASRGGGAVHEQFF

J: TRBJ1-6
D: NA
size: NA
V: TRBV4-1
DNA: TGCGCCAGCAGCCAAGAGATAGCCCTCCTCACCGAGGGTTCACCCCTCCACTTT
CDR3: CASSQEIALLTEGSPLHF

J: TRBJ1-6
D: NA
size: few
V: TRBV9
DNA: TGTGCCAGCAGCGTAGTTGGGGACTTCTTGACACCCCTCCACTTT
CDR3: CASSVVGDFLTPLHF

J: TRBJ1-5
D: TRBD1
size: NA
V: TRBV7-2
DNA: TGTGCCAGCAGCAAGACAGGGGCCGCCAATCAGCCCCAGCATTTT
CDR3: CASSKTGAANQPQHF

J: TRBJ1-1
D: NA
size: NA
V: TRBV6-2/TRBV6-3
DNA: TGTGCCAGCAGCCCCCTGGCAGACCTGATGAACACTGAAGCTTTCTTT
CDR3: CASSPLADLMNTEAFF

J: TRBJ2-3
D: NA
size: NA
V: TRBV7-3
DNA: TGTGCCAGCAGCCAAGGGACTTCTCGAGGTGCAGATACGCAGTATTTT
CDR3: CASSQGTSRGADTQYF

J: TRBJ2-5
D: NA
size: NA
V: TRBV15
DNA: TGTGCCACCAGCAGAGATTCGGGCACCGTCCAAGAGACCCAGTACTTC
CDR3: CATSRDSGTVQETQYF

J: TRBJ2-3
D: TRBD1
size: NA
V: TRBV5-1
DNA: TGCGCCAGCAGCCCTATCAGACAGGGGGACACAGATACGCAGTATTTT
CDR3: CASSPIRQGDTDTQYF

J: TRBJ1-2
D: NA
size: NA
V: TRBV18
DNA: TGTGCCAGCTCACCAGGGAGCGGCTACACCTTC
CDR3: CASSPGSGYTF

J: TRBJ1-1
D: NA
size: few
V: TRBV18
DNA: TGTGCCAGCTCACCACCGATCGGGAACACTGAAGCTTTCTTT
CDR3: CASSPPIGNTEAFF

J: TRBJ2-2
D: NA
size: few
V: TRBV7-3
DNA: TGTGCCAGCAGCTTAACAGGGAACGCCGGGGAGCTGTTTTTT
CDR3: CASSLTGNAGELFF

J: TRBJ1-4
D: NA
size: NA
V: TRBV2
DNA: TGTGCCAGCAGTGGTCGGGGTTCGGGGGAACTGTTTTTT
CDR3: CASSGRGSGELFF

J: TRBJ2-4
D: TRBD1
size: once
V: TRBV6-5
DNA: TGTGCCAGCAGTTACTCGAGACAGGGGGTAAAAAACATTCAGTACTTC
CDR3: CASSYSRQGVKNIQYF